This TCR beta chain was captured by sequencing in a study of T cells in Graves' hyperthyroidism and ophthalmopathy. CDR1 and CDR2 (germline): SGDLS, YYNGEE. The CDR3 loop spans 16 amino acids. V shed 0 bases, J shed 8 bases, and the junction held 9 bases outside the gene matches. Criteria for exclusion of patients were uncontrolled infection, other autoimmune disease, pregnancy or lactation. RNA transcripts provided the source from which TCR beta CDR3 regions were amplified. The HTBI primer set served for first-round RT-PCR of the TCR CDR3. TCRdb recomputed calls from the multiplex PCR reads with MiXCR, one row per CDR3 protein. The table shows some 530,000 distinct CDR3 sequences, with approximately 23% occurring only once.

This TCR came from a woman in her 70s with Graves' ophthalmopathy. The sample comprised blood. The V call is TRBV9, the J call TRBJ2-1; 9 bases align to TRBD2. CDR3 in DNA: TGTGCCAGCAGCGTAGGTAGCGGGAGTATAAACGATGAGCAGTTCTTC. Protein: CASSVGSGSINDEQFF.